A single sample gave rise to the 12 T cell receptor beta chains below, sequenced in a study of CD8 T cells in Susac syndrome. RNA totalling roughly 0.5 to 1 ug underwent reverse transcription with random hexamers. A single record per CDR3 protein comes from TCRdb applying MiXCR to the immunoSEQ multiplex PCR reads. The sample has tens of thousands of distinct CDR3 sequences, just over 90% seen once; the top ten hold 0.4% to 0.55%. Sequencing used CD8+ T cells from PBMCs. The receptors derive from a human donor with multiple sclerosis.

In nucleotides, the CDR3 is TGTGCCAGCAGCTTTACGGTTCAGTTCTTC. This translates into CASSFTVQFF. The chain couples TRBV7-2 to TRBJ2-1; D is undetermined. CDR1 and CDR2 from the germline V gene are SGHTA and FQGNSA. Trimming took 3 bases from V and 13 from J, leaving 7 bases between them. The CDR3 is 10 amino acids.

The genes are TRBV7-8 and TRBJ2-1; 11 nucleotides align to TRBD2. V lost 4 bases, J lost 5 bases, and 10 bases stayed unmatched. This CDR3 is 17 amino acids long. The germline V gene encodes CDR1 SGHVS and CDR2 FQNEAQ. The CDR3 is CASSWRHLAGGHNEQFF. As DNA, the CDR3 is TGTGCCAGCAGCTGGAGGCATCTAGCGGGGGGACACAATGAGCAGTTCTTC.

The chain carries TRBV5-1 and TRBJ1-1; D is perhaps TRBD1 (6 bases). CDR1 is SGHRS and CDR2 is YFSETQ in the germline V gene. The CDR3 is 15 amino acids. Trimming took off 0 bases at V and 4 bases at J, with 13 bases between the two ends. The DNA for the CDR3 is TGCGCCAGCAGCTTGGTAGGGGGGGCCGGCACTGAAGCTTTCTTT. Its translation is CASSLVGGAGTEAFF.

The V and J genes are TRBV9 and TRBJ2-1; 7 bases map to TRBD1. Germline trimming cut 0 bases from V and 0 bases from J; bases unmatched to any gene: 0. Per germline, CDR1 SGDLS and CDR2 YYNGEE. The CDR3 length is 15 residues. CDR3 sequence: CASSVEGASYNEQFF. CDR3 nucleotides: TGTGCCAGCAGCGTAGAGGGGGCCTCCTACAATGAGCAGTTCTTC.

The chain recombines TRBV7-9 with TRBJ1-2; TRBD1 aligns across 8 bases. Looked up from germline, CDR1 is SEHNR and CDR2 is FQNEAQ (reference sequence). This CDR3 contains 13 residues. The V segment lost 5 bases and the J segment 8 bases; nucleotides outside the gene matches: 7. The CDR3 DNA sequence: TGTGCCAGCAGCCAGGGGGCTGGGAGCGGCTACACCTTC. It specifies CASSQGAGSGYTF. The variable domain in full, with the rest retrieved from reference TRBV7-9 and TRBJ1-2, is DTGVSQNPRHKITKRGQNVTFRCDPISEHNRLYWYRQTLGQGPEFLTYFQNEAQLEKSRLLSDRFSAERPKGSFSTLEIQRTEQGDSAMYLCASSQGAGSGYTFGSGTRLTVV.

The chain joins TRBV27 to TRBJ2-7; 7 nucleotides align to TRBD1. J gave up 2 bases and V 3 bases, and 1 base lay outside the gene matches. The CDR3 is made up of 13 amino acids. Looked up from germline, CDR1 is MNHEY and CDR2 is SMNVEV (reference sequence). Here the CDR3 DNA reads TGTGCCAGCAGTTTGACAGGGCCCTACGAGCAGTACTTC. Amino acids: CASSLTGPYEQYF.

The chain combines TRBV18 with TRBJ2-7; 9 nucleotides align to TRBD1. CDR3 length: 14 amino acids. Germline assignment: CDR1 KGHSH and CDR2 LQKENI. With V trimmed by 8 bases and J by 0 bases, 5 bases remained unmatched. CDR3 loop: CASDTTGGSYEQYF. The DNA of the CDR3 is TGTGCCAGCGACACGACAGGGGGCTCCTACGAGCAGTACTTC. The whole variable domain, filled in from reference TRBV18 and TRBJ2-7, reads NAGVMQNPRHLVRRRGQEARLRCSPMKGHSHVYWYRQLPEEGLKFMVYLQKENIIDESGMPKERFSAEFPKEGPSILRIQQVVRGDSAAYFCASDTTGGSYEQYFGPGTRLTVT.

The V gene is TRBV4-1, the J gene TRBJ1-2; D is undetermined. The CDR3 has 14 amino acids. Germline V gene data show CDR1 as MGHRA and CDR2 as YSYEKL. The ends were cut back, 0 bases at V and 8 bases at J, with 13 bases in the middle. CDR3 nucleotides: TGCGCCAGCAGCCAAGATAAAACCTTCTGGGGCTACACCTTC. Translation: CASSQDKTFWGYTF.

DNA for the CDR3: TGCGCCAGCAGCCCGGACAGTACCTACGAGCAGTACTTC. Encoded protein: CASSPDSTYEQYF. The V call is TRBV4-3, the J call TRBJ2-7; D is possibly TRBD1 (6 bases). Germline CDR1 reads LGHNA; CDR2 reads YSLEER. V was clipped by 4 bases and J by 2 bases, with 9 bases between them. The CDR3 is 13 amino acids.

This chain links TRBV7-2 with TRBJ2-2, with a weak D call TRBD1 (5 bases). CDR3 length: 14 residues. The ends were cut back, 8 bases at V and 3 bases at J, with 13 bases in the middle. Germline assignment: CDR1 SGHTA and CDR2 FQGNSA. DNA for the CDR3: TGTGCCAGCCTCGAACAGGCCTACACCGGGGAGCTGTTTTTT. Residues: CASLEQAYTGELFF.

Only a few counts were recorded for this clonotype. The chain employs TRBV29-1 and TRBJ2-7; D remains unclear. The CDR3 has 13 residues. Germline V CDR1 and CDR2: SQVTM, ANQGSEA. V was clipped by 2 bases and J by 0 bases, with 8 bases between them. CDR3 loop: CSVERDLSYEQYF. The DNA of the CDR3 is TGCAGCGTTGAAAGAGACCTCTCCTACGAGCAGTACTTC.

This CDR3 is CASSLAGVTGELFF. The DNA of the CDR3 is TGTGCCAGCAGCTTAGCCGGGGTAACCGGGGAGCTGTTTTTT. This rearrangement joins TRBV7-6 to TRBJ2-2, with D maybe TRBD2 (5 bases). The CDR3 consists of 14 residues. Trimming pared 0 bases from V and 5 bases from J, leaving 7 bases between. The germline V gene has CDR1 SGHVS and CDR2 FNYEAQ.